The entry that follows covers one T cell receptor (beta chain) sequence. Its antigen is still unknown. This record belongs to a study of CD8 T cells in ankylosing spondylitis. Quantitative barcoded 5'-RACE was used to prepare TCR beta libraries. TCRdb analysed the 5' RACE reads with MiXCR anew, one entry per CDR3 protein. Of 700,000 or so distinct CDR3 sequences listed, about 20% are singletons. Whole-study results and caveats: As for the disease-linked clones, they showed a CD8+ phenotype and occurred at relatively low frequencies in peripheral blood. Earlier studies detected some motif variants in reactive arthritis synovial fluid and blood. From matched ankylosing spondylitis synovial fluid, disease-linked clones were reportedly recovered at significantly enriched levels. Ankylosing spondylitis blood appeared to carry a characteristic TCR beta motif of several highly homologous variants.

Trimming removed 4 bases at V and 2 bases at J, with 14 bases between. The CDR3 contains 15 residues. Germline-derived CDR1 and CDR2 are LNHDA and SQIVND (reference sequence). The sequence was collected from a male donor with ankylosing spondylitis. V usage is TRBV19 and J usage is TRBJ1-2, with TRBD1 as a possible D gene (5 bases). Sequencing used blood, either unsorted or a sorted T cell fraction (not recorded which). The CDR3 bases are TGTGCCAGTAGTACTACGGGACGGTCGAACTATGGCTACACCTTC. Protein product: CASSTTGRSNYGYTF. Supplemented by reference TRBV19 and TRBJ1-2, the full variable domain reads DGGITQSPKYLFRKEGQNVTLSCEQNLNHDAMYWYRQDPGQGLRLIYYSQIVNDFQKGDIAEGYSVSREKKESFPLTVTSAQKNPTAFYLCASSTTGRSNYGYTFGSGTRLTVV.